This T cell receptor beta chain was found in a study of blood T cell repertoires in COVID-19. The germline CDR1 and CDR2 sequences are LGHDT and YNNKEL (reference sequence). This CDR3 has 21 amino acids. J was trimmed by 0 bases and V by 11 bases; bases with no gene match: 29. Assay: immunoSEQ multiplex PCR; the TCRdb copy retains only in-frame clones and omits some. The table records 180,000 or so clones, more than 75% of them present only once. The rearrangement joins TRBV3-1 (or the pseudogene TRBV3-2) to TRBJ1-2, with 8 bases lining up with TRBD1. The TCR sequence derives from a woman aged 45 to 65 with active or convalescent COVID-19. Sequencing was carried out using peripheral blood. This CDR3 reads CAGTHSGTGGRQERANYGYTF. The CDR3 coding sequence is TGTGCCGGAACTCACTCCGGGACAGGAGGACGGCAGGAGAGGGCTAACTATGGCTACACCTTC.